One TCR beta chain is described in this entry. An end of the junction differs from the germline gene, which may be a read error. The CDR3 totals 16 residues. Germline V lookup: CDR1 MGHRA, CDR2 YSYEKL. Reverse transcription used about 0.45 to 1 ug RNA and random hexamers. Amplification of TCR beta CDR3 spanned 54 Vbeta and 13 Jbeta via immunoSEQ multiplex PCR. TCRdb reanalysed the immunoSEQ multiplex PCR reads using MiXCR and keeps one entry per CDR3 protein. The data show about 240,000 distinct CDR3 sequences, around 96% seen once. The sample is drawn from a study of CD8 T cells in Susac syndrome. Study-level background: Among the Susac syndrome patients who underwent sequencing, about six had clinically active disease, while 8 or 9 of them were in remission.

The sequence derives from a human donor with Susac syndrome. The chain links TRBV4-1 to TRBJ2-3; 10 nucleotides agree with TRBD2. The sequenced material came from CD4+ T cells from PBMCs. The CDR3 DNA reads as TGCGCCAGCAGCCCCGACCCTAGCGGGAGCGCAGATACGCAGTACTTT. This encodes CASSPDPSGSADTQYF.